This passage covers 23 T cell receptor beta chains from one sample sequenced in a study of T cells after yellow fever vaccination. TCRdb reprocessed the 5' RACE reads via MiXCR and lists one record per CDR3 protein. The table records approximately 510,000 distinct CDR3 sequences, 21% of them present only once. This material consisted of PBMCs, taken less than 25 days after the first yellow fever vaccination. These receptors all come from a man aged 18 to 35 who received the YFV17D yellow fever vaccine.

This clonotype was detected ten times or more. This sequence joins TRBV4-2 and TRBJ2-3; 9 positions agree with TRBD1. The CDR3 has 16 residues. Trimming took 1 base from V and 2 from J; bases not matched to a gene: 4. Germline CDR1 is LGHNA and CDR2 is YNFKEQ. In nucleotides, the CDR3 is TGTGCCAGCAGCCAAGGGGACAGGGCCGACACAGATACGCAGTATTTT. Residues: CASSQGDRADTDTQYF.

CDR3 loop: CASSFRYGQETQYF. For the CDR3, the DNA is TGTGCCAGCAGTTTTAGGTACGGCCAAGAGACCCAGTACTTC. The chain recombines TRBV7-6 with TRBJ2-5; D gene ambiguous. The CDR3 length is 14 residues. Trimming cost V 6 bases and J 1 base, with 12 bases left between them. Germline CDR1 reads SGHVS; CDR2 reads FNYEAQ.

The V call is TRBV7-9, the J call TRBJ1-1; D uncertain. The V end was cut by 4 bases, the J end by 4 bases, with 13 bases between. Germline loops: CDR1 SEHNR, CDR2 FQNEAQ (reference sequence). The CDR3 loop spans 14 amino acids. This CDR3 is CASSYTLRGTEAFF. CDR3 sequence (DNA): TGTGCCAGCAGCTACACACTGCGGGGCACTGAAGCTTTCTTT.

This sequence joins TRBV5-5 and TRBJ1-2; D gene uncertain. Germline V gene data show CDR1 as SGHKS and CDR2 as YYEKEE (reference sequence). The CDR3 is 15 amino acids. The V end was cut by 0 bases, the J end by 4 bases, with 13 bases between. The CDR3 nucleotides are TGTGCCAGCAGCTTGGAGCCCGGTCCTAGCTATGGCTACACCTTC. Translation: CASSLEPGPSYGYTF.

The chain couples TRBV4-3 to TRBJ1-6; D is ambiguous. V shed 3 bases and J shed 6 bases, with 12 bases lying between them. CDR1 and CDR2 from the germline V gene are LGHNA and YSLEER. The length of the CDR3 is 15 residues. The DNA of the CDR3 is TGCGCCAGCAGCCAGGGCCTCCGACGTAATTCACCCCTCCACTTT. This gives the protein CASSQGLRRNSPLHF.

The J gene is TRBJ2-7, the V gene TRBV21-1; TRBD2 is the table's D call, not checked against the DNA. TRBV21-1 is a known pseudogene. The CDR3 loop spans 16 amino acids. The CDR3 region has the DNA TGTGCCAGCAGCCCCCGGAGGGCAGGGGATTCCTACGAGCAGTACGTC. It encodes CASSPRRAGDSYEQYV.

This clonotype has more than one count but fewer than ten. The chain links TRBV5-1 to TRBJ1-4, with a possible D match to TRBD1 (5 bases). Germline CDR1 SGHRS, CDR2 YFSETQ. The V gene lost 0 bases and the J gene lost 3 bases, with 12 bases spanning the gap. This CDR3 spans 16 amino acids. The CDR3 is CASSLGLGTANEKLFF. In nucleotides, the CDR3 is TGCGCCAGCAGCTTGGGGTTGGGGACGGCTAATGAAAAACTGTTTTTT.

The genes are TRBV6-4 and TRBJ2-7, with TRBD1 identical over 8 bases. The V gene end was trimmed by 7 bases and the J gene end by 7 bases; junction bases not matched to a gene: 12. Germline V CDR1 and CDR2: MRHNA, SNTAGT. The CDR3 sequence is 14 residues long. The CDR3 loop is CASTWDRTVGEQYF. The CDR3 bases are TGTGCCAGCACTTGGGACAGGACTGTCGGGGAGCAGTACTTC.

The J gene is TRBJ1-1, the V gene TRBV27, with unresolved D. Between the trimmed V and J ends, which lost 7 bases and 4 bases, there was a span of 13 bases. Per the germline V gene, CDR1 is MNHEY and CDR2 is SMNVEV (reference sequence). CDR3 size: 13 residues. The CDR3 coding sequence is TGTGCCAGCACCCCTGCGGGGAGCACTGAAGCTTTCTTT. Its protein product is CASTPAGSTEAFF.

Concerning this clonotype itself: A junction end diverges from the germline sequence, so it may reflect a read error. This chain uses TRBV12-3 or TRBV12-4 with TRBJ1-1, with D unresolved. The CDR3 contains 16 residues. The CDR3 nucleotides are TGTGCCAGCACTTTATTGGGCGCGGCCCCAAACACTGAAGCTTTCTTT. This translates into CASTLLGAAPNTEAFF.

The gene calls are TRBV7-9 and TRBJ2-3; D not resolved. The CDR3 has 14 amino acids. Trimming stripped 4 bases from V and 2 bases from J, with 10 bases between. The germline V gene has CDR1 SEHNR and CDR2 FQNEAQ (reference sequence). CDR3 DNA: TGTGCCAGCAGCTCCCCGGAATACACAGATACGCAGTATTTT. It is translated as CASSSPEYTDTQYF.

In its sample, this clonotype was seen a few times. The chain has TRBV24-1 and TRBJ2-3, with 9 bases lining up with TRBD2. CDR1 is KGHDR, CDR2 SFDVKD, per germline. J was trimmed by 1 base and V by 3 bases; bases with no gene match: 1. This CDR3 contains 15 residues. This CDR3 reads CATSDPSGGTDTQYF. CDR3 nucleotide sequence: TGTGCCACCAGTGATCCTAGCGGGGGCACAGATACGCAGTATTTT.

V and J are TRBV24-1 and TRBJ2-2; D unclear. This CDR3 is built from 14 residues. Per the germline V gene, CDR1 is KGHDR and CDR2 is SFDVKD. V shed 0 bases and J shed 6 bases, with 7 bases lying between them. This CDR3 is CATSDLVRAGELFF. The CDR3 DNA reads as TGTGCCACCAGTGATTTGGTTCGCGCCGGGGAGCTGTTTTTT.

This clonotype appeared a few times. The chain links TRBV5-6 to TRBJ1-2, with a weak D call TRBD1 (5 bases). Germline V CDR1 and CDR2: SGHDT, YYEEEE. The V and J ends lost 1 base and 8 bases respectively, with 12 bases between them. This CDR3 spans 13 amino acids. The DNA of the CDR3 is TGTGCCAGCAGCTTGCCGGGCAGGGACGGCTACACCTTC. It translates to CASSLPGRDGYTF.

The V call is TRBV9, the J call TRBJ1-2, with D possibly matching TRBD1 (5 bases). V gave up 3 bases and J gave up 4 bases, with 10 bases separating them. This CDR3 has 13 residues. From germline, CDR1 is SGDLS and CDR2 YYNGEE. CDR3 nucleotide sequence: TGTGCCAGCAGCGACGGGGCCCTCTATGGCTACACCTTC. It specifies CASSDGALYGYTF.

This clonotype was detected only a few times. CDR3 in amino acids: CASSPPGLAGISDTQYF. CDR3 sequence (DNA): TGTGCCAGCAGCCCTCCGGGACTAGCGGGGATCTCAGATACGCAGTATTTT. V and J are TRBV5-4 and TRBJ2-3; TRBD2 matches 13 bases. CDR1 is SGHNT, CDR2 YYREEE, per germline (reference sequence). J lost 4 bases, V lost 4 bases, and 9 bases had no gene match. This CDR3 comprises 17 residues. The entire variable domain, with the rest obtained from reference TRBV5-4 and TRBJ2-3, is as follows: ETGVTQSPTHLIKTRGQQVTLRCSSQSGHNTVSWYQQALGQGPQFIFQYYREEENGRGNFPPRFSGLQFPNYSSELNVNALELDDSALYLCASSPPGLAGISDTQYFGPGTRLTVL.

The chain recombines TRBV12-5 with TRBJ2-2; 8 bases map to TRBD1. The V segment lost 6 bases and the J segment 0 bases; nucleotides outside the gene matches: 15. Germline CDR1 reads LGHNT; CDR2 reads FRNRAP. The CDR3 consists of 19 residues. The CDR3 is CASGPPLYRGTTNTGELFF. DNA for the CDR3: TGTGCTAGTGGCCCACCCTTATACAGGGGGACCACGAACACCGGGGAGCTGTTTTTT.

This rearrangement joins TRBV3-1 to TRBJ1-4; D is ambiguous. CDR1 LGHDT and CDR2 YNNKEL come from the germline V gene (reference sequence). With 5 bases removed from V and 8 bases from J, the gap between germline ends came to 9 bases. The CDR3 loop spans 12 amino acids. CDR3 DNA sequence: TGTGCCAGCAGCGTGGGTTCCGAAAAACTGTTTTTT. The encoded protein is CASSVGSEKLFF. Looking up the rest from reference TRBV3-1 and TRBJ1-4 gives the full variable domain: DTAVSQTPKYLVTQMGNDKSIKCEQNLGHDTMYWYKQDSKKFLKIMFSYNNKELIINETVPNRFSPKSPDKAHLNLHINSLELGDSAVYFCASSVGSEKLFFGSGTQLSVL.

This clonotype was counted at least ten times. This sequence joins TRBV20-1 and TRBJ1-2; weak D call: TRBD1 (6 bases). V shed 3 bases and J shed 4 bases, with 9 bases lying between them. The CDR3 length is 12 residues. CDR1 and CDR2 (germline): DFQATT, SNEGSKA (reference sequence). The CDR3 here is CSARTGPYGYTF. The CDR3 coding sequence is TGCAGTGCTAGGACAGGACCCTATGGCTACACCTTC.

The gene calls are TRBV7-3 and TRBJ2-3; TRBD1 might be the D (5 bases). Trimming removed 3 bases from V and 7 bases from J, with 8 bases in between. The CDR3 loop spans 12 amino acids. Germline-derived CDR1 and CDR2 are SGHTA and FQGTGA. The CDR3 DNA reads TGTGCCAGCAGCTTCGACAGATATACGCAGTATTTT. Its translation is CASSFDRYTQYF.

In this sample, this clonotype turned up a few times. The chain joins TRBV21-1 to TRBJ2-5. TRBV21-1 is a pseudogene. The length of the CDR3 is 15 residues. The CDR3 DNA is TGTGCCAGCAGCAAAGTCGAGGGGTTCCAAGAGACCCAGTACTTC. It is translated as CASSKVEGFQETQYF.

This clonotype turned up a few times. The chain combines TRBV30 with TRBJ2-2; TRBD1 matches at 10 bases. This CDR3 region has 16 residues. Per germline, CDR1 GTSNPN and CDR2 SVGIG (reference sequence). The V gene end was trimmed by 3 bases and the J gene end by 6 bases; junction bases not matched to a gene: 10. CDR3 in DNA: TGTGCCTGGAGGGAACCGGGACAGGGGTTCCCCGGGGAGCTGTTTTTT. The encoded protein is CAWREPGQGFPGELFF.

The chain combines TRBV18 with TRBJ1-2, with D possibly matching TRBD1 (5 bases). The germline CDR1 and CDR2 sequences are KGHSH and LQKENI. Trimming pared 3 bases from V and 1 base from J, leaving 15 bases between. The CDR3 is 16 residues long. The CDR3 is CASSPRKGTDNYGYTF. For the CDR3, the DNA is TGTGCCAGCTCACCTCGGAAAGGGACGGATAACTATGGCTACACCTTC.